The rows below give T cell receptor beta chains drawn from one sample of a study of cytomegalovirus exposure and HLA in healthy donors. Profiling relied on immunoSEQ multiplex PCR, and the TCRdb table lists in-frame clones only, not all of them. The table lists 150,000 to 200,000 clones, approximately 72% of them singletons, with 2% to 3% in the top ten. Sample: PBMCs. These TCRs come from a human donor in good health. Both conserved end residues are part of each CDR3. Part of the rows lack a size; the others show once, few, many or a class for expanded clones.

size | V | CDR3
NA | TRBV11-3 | CASSWGGQGLGNEQFF
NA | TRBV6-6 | CASSSQTGEGYTF
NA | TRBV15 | CATSRGGQRWREETQYF
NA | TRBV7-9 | CASSFEAPTWADTQYF
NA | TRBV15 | CATDRGGRGVTDTQYF
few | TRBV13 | CASSRRGRRDEKLFF
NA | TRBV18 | CASQLVPDSGNTIYF
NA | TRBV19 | CASSTGDTGELFF
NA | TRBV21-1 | CASSKAGRGNTFAYEQYF
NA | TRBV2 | CASRIRGPYGGYTF
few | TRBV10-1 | CASSDLSGGFEAFF
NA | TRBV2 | CASRQGRGQPQHF
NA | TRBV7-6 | CASSSWDSANYGYTF
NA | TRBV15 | CATSRDMLIGGSYEQYF
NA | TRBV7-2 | CASSLAGLGGETQYF
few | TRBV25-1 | CASSVLTGTGRNTIYF
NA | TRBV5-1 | CASSSGQGGTEAFF
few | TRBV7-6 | CASSLGTSPYNSPLHF
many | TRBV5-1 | CASSRDGGANEKLFF
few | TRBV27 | CASSSLPGDTQYF
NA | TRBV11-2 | CASSLVSGGNTGELFF
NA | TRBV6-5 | CASSPDSGAFSPLHF
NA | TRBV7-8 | CASSFGLAGADTQYF
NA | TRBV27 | CASAPRQTNTEAFF
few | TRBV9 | CASSAEELFKGLQETQYF
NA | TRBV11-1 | CASSPVGGVNSPLHF
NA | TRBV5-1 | CASSDAGGLLTDTQYF
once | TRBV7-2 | CASSLAVGGNYGYTF
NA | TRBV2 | CASSRDRAQSEAFF
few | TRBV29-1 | CSAGQGNTEAFF
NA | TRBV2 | CASLQVQNTEAFF
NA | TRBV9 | CASSVSPSSGNTIYF
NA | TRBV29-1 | CSAWGVTEAFF
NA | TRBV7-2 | CASSPSTGVILANYGYTF
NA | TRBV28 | CATYSTDTQYF
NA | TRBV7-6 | CASSSKGGGWTEAFF
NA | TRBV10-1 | CASSEGLGGYNEQFF
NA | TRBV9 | CASSLWGGRETQYF
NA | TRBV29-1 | CSVGSRDRGRAFF
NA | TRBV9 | CASSVDGGAVDTQYF
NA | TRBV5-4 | CASTSSQEGRYGYTF
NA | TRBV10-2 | CATAALDRNTEAFF
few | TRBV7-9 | CASSQGLAGGYEQFF
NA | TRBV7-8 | CASSPQGGQETQYF
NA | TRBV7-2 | CASSLDTGTGNTIYF
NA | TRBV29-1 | CSVESTAAYEQYF
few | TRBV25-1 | CASSEFRASGGNEQFF
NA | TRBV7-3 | CASQGSSYEQYF
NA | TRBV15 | CATSRDLAHTDTQYF
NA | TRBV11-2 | CASSIRETQYF
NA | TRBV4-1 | CASKTSPFTDAQYF
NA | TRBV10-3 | CAISSTGINYGYTF
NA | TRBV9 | CASSVEVWTGPTGELFF
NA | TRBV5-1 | CASSLRAGTNTEAFF
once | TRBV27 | CASSYQGYNSPLHF
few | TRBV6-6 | CASRRQTNTEAFF
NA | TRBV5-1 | CASSFGTGRTEAFF
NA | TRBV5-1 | CASSPDRETQYF
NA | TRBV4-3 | CASSQVWQGAYEAFF